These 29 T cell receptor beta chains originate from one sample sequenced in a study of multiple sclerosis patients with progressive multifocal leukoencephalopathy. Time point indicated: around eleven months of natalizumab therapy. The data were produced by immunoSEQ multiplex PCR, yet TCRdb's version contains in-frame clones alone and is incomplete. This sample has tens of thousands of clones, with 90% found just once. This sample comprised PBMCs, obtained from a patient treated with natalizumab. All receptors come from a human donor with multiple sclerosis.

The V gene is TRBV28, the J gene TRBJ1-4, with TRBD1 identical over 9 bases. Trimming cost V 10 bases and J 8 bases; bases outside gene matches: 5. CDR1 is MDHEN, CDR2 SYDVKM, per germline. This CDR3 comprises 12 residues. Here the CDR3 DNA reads TGTGCCACCCGGACAGGGGACGAAAAACTGTTTTTT. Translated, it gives CATRTGDEKLFF. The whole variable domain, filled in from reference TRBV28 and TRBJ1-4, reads DVKVTQSSRYLVKRTGEKVFLECVQDMDHENMFWYRQDPGLGLRLIYFSYDVKMKEKGDIPEGYSVSREKKERFSLILESASTNQTSMYLCATRTGDEKLFFGSGTQLSVL.

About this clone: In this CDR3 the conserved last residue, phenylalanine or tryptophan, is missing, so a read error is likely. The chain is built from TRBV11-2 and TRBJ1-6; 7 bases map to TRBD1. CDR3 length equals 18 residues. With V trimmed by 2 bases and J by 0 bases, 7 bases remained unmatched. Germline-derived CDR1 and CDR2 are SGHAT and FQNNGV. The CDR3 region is CASSLFPDRSSYNSPLHL. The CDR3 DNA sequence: TGTGCCAGCAGCTTATTCCCGGACAGGAGCTCCTATAATTCACCCCTCCACTTG.

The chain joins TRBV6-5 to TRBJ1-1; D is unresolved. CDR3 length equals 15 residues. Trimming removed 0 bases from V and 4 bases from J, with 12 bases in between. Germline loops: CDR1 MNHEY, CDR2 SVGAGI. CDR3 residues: CASSYSGRSITEAFF. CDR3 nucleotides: TGTGCCAGCAGTTACTCCGGCAGATCTATCACTGAAGCTTTCTTT.

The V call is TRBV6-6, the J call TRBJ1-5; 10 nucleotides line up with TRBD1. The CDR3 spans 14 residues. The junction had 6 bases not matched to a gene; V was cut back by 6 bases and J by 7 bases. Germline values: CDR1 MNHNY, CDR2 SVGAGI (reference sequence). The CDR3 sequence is CASSLDRGWQPQHF. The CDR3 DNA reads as TGTGCCAGCAGCTTGGACAGGGGGTGGCAGCCCCAGCATTTT.

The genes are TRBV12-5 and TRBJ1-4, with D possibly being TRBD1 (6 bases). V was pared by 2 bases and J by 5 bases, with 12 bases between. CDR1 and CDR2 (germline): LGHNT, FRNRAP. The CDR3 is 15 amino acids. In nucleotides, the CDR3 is TGTGCTAGTGGTTTGCGGCCGGGACAAAATGAAAAACTGTTTTTT. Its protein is CASGLRPGQNEKLFF.

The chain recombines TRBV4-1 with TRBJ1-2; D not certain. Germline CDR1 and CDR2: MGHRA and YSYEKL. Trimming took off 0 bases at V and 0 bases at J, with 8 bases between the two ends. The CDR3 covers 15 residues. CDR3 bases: TGCGCCAGCAGCCAAGATGACCGAGCTAACTATGGCTACACCTTC. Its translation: CASSQDDRANYGYTF.

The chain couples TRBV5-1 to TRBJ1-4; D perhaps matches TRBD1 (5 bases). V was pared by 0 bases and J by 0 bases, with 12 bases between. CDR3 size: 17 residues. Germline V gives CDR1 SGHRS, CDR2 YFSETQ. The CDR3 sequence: CASSLARTRPTNEKLFF. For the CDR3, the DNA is TGCGCCAGCAGCTTGGCCAGGACACGACCAACTAATGAAAAACTGTTTTTT.

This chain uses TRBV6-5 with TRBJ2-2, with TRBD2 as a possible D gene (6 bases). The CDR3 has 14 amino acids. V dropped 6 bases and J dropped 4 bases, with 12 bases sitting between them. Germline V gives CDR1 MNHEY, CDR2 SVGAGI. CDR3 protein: CASSPGEVTGELFF. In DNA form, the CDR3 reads TGTGCCAGCAGCCCCGGGGAGGTCACCGGGGAGCTGTTTTTT.

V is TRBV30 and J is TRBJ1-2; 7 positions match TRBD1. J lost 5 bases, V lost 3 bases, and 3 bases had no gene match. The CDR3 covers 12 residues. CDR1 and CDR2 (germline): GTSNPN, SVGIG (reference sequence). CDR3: CAWSGTAYGYTF. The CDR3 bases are TGTGCCTGGAGCGGGACAGCGTATGGCTACACCTTC.

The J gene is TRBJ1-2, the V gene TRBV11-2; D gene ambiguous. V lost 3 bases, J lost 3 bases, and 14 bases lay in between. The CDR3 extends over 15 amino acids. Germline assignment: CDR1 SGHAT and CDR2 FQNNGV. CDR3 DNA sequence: TGTGCCAGCAGCTTTTTTCCAGAGAGGGACTATGGCTACACCTTC. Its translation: CASSFFPERDYGYTF.

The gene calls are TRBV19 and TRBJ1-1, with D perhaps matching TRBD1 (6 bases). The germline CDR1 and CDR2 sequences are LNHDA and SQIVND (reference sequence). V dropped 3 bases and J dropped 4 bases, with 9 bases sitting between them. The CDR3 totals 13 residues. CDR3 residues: CASSMGGFTEAFF. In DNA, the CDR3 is TGTGCCAGTAGTATGGGGGGCTTCACTGAAGCTTTCTTT.

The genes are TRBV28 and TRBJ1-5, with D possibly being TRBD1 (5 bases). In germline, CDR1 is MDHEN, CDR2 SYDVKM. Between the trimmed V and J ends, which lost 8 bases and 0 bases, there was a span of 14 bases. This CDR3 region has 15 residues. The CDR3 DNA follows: TGTGCCAGCGGGGGGAGGTTTTATAGCAATCAGCCCCAGCATTTT. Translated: CASGGRFYSNQPQHF.

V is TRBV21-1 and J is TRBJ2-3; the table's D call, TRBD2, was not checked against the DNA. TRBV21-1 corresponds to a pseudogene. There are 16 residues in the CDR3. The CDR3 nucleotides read TGTGCCAGCAGCAAAGAAAGACTAGGCTTCACAGATACGCAGTATTTT. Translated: CASSKERLGFTDTQYF.

The CDR3 DNA follows: TGCGCCAGCAGCTTGGGACCACGGGACACTGAAGCTTTCTTT. Translated: CASSLGPRDTEAFF. The V call is TRBV5-1, the J call TRBJ1-1; D uncertain. This CDR3 is 14 amino acids long. V lost 0 bases, J lost 3 bases, and 9 bases lay in between. Germline V lookup: CDR1 SGHRS, CDR2 YFSETQ. The full variable domain, rest sourced from reference TRBV5-1 and TRBJ1-1, is KAGVTQTPRYLIKTRGQQVTLSCSPISGHRSVSWYQQTPGQGLQFLFEYFSETQRNKGNFPGRFSGRQFSNSRSEMNVSTLELGDSALYLCASSLGPRDTEAFFGQGTRLTVV.

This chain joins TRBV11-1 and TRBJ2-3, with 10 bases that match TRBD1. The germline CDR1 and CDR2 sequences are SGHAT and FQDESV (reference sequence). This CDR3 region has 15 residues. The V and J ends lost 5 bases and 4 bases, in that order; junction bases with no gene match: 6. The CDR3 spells CASSVIGQGADTQYF. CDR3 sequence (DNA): TGTGCCAGCAGCGTTATTGGACAGGGGGCAGATACGCAGTATTTT.

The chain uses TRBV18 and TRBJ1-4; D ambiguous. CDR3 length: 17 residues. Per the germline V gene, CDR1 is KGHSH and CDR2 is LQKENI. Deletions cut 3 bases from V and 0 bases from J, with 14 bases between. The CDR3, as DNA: TGTGCCAGCTCACCCATTACACTATCAACAACTAATGAAAAACTGTTTTTT. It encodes CASSPITLSTTNEKLFF.

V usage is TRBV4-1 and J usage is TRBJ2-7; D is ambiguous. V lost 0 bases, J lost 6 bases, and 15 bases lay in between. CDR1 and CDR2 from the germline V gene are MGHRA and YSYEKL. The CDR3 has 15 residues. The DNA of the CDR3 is TGCGCCAGCAGCCAAGATCATAACGGCCTACTCGAGCAGTACTTC. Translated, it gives CASSQDHNGLLEQYF.

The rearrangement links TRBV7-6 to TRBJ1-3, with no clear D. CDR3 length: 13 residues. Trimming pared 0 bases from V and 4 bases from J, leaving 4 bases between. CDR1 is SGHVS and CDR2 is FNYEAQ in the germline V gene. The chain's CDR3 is CASSLAGGNTIYF. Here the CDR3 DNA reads TGTGCCAGCAGCTTAGCTGGGGGAAACACCATATATTTT.

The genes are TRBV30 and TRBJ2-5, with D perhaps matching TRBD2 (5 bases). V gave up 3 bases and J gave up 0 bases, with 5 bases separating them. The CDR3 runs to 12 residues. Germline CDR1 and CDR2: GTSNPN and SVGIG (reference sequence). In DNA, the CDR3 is TGTGCCTGGAGCGGGGACCAAGAGACCCAGTACTTC. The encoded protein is CAWSGDQETQYF. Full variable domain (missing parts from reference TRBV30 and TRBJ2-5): SQTIHQWPATLVQPVGSPLSLECTVEGTSNPNLYWYRQAAGRGLQLLFYSVGIGQISSEVPQNLSASRPQDRQFILSSKKLLLSDSGFYLCAWSGDQETQYFGPGTRLLVL.

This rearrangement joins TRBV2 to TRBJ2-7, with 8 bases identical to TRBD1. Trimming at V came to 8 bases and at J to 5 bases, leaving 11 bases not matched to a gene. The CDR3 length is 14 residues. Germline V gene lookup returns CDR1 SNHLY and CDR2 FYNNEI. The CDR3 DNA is TGTGCCAGCCAATGGGGACAGGAAGGAAACGAGCAGTACTTC. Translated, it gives CASQWGQEGNEQYF.

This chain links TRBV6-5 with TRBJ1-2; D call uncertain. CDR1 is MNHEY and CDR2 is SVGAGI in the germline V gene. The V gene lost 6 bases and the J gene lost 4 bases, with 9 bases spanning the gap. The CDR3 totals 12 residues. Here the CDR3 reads CASSSVAYGYTF. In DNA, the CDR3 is TGTGCCAGCAGCTCGGTAGCCTATGGCTACACCTTC.

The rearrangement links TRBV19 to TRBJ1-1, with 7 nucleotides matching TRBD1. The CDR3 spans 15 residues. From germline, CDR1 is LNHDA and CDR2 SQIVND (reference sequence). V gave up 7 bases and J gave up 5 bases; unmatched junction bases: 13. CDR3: CASKDGGGGQTEAFF. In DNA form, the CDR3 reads TGTGCCAGTAAAGACGGGGGAGGGGGACAGACTGAAGCTTTCTTT.

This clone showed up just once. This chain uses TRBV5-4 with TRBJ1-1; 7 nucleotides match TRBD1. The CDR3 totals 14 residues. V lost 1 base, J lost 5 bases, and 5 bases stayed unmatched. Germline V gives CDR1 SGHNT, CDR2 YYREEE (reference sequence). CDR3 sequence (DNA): TGTGCCAGCAGCTTGTCAGGGGGAGGAACTGAAGCTTTCTTT. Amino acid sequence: CASSLSGGGTEAFF.

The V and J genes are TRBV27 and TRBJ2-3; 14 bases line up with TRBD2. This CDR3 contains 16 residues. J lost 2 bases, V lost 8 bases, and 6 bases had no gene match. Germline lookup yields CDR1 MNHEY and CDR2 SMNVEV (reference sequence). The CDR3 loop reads CASSGTSGGSTDTQYF. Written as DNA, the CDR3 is TGTGCCAGCTCCGGGACTAGCGGGGGTTCCACAGATACGCAGTATTTT.

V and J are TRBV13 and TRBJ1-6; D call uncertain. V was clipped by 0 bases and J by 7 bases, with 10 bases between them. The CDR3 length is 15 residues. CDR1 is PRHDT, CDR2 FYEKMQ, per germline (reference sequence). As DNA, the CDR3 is TGTGCCAGCAGCTTAGGGGGTCAGGTAAATTCACCCCTCCACTTT. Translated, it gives CASSLGGQVNSPLHF.

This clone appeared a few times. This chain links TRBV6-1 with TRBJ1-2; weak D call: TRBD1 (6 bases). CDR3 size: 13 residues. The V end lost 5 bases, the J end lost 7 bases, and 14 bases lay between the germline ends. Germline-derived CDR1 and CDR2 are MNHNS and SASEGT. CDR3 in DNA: TGTGCCAGCAGTCGCGGGGGCATAAGTGGCTACACCTTC. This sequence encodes CASSRGGISGYTF.

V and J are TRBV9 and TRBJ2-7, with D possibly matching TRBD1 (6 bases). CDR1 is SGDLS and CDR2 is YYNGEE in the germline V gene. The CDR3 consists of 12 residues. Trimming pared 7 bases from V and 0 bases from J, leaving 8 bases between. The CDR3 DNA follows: TGTGCCAGCGGGGGCCCCTCCTACGAGCAGTACTTC. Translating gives CASGGPSYEQYF. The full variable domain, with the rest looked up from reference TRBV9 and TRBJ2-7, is DSGVTQTPKHLITATGQRVTLRCSPRSGDLSVYWYQQSLDQGLQFLIQYYNGEERAKGNILERFSAQQFPDLHSELNLSSLELGDSALYFCASGGPSYEQYFGPGTRLTVT.

CDR3 sequence (DNA): TGTGCCAGCTCCCCCCAGGGAGGAATGAACACTGAAGCTTTCTTT. Its protein is CASSPQGGMNTEAFF. The V call is TRBV18, the J call TRBJ1-1; a weak D match, TRBD1 (5 bases). V lost 6 bases and J 0 bases, leaving 14 bases between the germline ends. The CDR3 is made up of 15 amino acids. Germline CDR1 reads KGHSH; CDR2 reads LQKENI.

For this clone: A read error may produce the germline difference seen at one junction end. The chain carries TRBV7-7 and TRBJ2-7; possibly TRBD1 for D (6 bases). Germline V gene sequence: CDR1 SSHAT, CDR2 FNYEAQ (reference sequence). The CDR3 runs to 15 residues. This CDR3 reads CASSSSVDSSYEQYF. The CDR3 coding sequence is TGTGCTAGCAGCTCCAGCGTGGACAGTTCCTACGAGCAGTACTTC.